The clone carrying this T cell receptor beta chain was detected many times. Its antigen is not known. Unique molecular identifiers were included in an RNA-based 3' RACE TCR library. TCRdb reanalysed the 3' RACE reads using MiXCR and keeps one entry per CDR3 protein. The sample lists thousands of distinct CDR3 sequences; 15% to 20% were seen once. Treatment described: PENTA 11 planned treatment interruption arm or continuous ART arm. Sorting from thawed PBMCs isolated memory CD8+ CD45RO+ CD45RA- T cells. This record belongs to a study of HIV-infected children after antiretroviral therapy interruption. In the study overall: EBV and CMV exposure was recorded in most children. Weeks 0, 12, interruption end (24 or 48), and about 3 years post-study gave interruption-arm samples.

Study results and limitations: A few patients showed more shared-triplet CDR3 clusters following treatment interruption.

This clonotype was obtained from a pool of human donors with HIV. Specimen: CD45RO+ CD8+ T cells from PBMCs, pooled from several time points, collected from a donor given antiretroviral therapy, either interrupted or continuous. Specified subset: memory CD8+ CD45RO+ CD45RA- T cells.

The CDR3 loop is CASSLARQNTEAFF. The CDR3 DNA follows: TGTGCCAGCAGCTTAGCCCGACAGAACACTGAAGCTTTCTTT. This sequence joins TRBV7-2 and TRBJ1-1; D remains ambiguous. V dropped 0 bases and J dropped 1 base, with 6 bases sitting between them. Germline lookup yields CDR1 SGHTA and CDR2 FQGNSA. The CDR3 has 14 residues. Using reference TRBV7-2 and TRBJ1-1 for the parts outside the CDR3, the full variable domain is GAGVSQSPSNKVTEKGKDVELRCDPISGHTALYWYRQSLGQGLEFLIYFQGNSAPDKSGLPSDRFSAERTGGSVSTLTIQRTQQEDSAVYLCASSLARQNTEAFFGQGTRLTVV.